The 11 T cell receptor beta chains presented below share a single source sample, sequenced in a study of control samples from healthy donors and cancer patients. Clones were read by immunoSEQ multiplex PCR, and TCRdb kept only the in-frame ones, dropping some. The sample has 150,000 or so clones, roughly 95% seen once. Sequencing was carried out using blood. The source is a woman in her fifties or sixties in good health.

Details on this clone: Different DNA sequences within this sample yield the same CDR3. The rearrangement links TRBV29-1 to TRBJ1-5, with D unresolved. CDR3 length: 13 amino acids. Germline values: CDR1 SQVTM, CDR2 ANQGSEA. V was trimmed by 2 bases and J by 7 bases, leaving 12 bases between them. This chain's CDR3 is CSVEPSPGQPQHF. In DNA, the CDR3 is TGCAGCGTTGAACCATCCCCCGGGCAGCCCCAGCATTTT.

V and J are TRBV5-1 and TRBJ1-1; D remains ambiguous. V was clipped by 2 bases and J by 1 base, with 9 bases between them. CDR3 length: 14 residues. Per the germline V gene, CDR1 is SGHRS and CDR2 is YFSETQ. The CDR3 region has the DNA TGCGCCAGCAGCTTCAACCAAGGGAACACTGAAGCTTTCTTT. Translation: CASSFNQGNTEAFF. The variable domain in full, completed from reference TRBV5-1 and TRBJ1-1, reads KAGVTQTPRYLIKTRGQQVTLSCSPISGHRSVSWYQQTPGQGLQFLFEYFSETQRNKGNFPGRFSGRQFSNSRSEMNVSTLELGDSALYLCASSFNQGNTEAFFGQGTRLTVV.

V gene TRBV30 combines with J gene TRBJ1-2; no definite D call. The CDR3 is 12 amino acids. V shed 1 base and J shed 1 base, with 4 bases lying between them. Germline V CDR1 and CDR2: GTSNPN, SVGIG (reference sequence). This CDR3 is CAWSENNYGYTF. The CDR3 nucleotides read TGTGCCTGGAGTGAGAATAACTATGGCTACACCTTC.

V is TRBV2 and J is TRBJ1-1, with unresolved D. Trimming removed 6 bases at V and 0 bases at J, with 11 bases between. The CDR3 runs 14 residues. The germline CDR1 and CDR2 sequences are SNHLY and FYNNEI. This CDR3 is CASRGSQVNTEAFF. Written as DNA, the CDR3 is TGTGCCAGCAGAGGCAGTCAGGTGAACACTGAAGCTTTCTTT. The full variable domain, in which reference TRBV2 and TRBJ1-1 provide the parts outside the CDR3, is EPEVTQTPSHQVTQMGQEVILRCVPISNHLYFYWYRQILGQKVEFLVSFYNNEISEKSEIFDDQFSVERPDGSNFTLKIRSTKLEDSAMYFCASRGSQVNTEAFFGQGTRLTVV.

This chain's CDR3 is CASSSQGGGSTDTQYF. DNA of the CDR3: TGTGCCAGCAGCTCGCAGGGGGGAGGCTCCACAGATACGCAGTATTTT. This chain uses TRBV7-3 with TRBJ2-3; a weak D match, TRBD1 (7 bases). The CDR3 covers 16 residues. The germline V gene has CDR1 SGHTA and CDR2 FQGTGA. V was trimmed by 4 bases and J by 2 bases, leaving 16 bases between them.

The CDR3 region has the DNA TGTGCCAGCAGCTTAGATCGGGTAGAGGGTGCTTTCTTT. Protein: CASSLDRVEGAFF. The V gene is TRBV7-2, the J gene TRBJ1-1, with D uncertain. The CDR3 totals 13 residues. Deletions cut 1 base from V and 11 bases from J, with 14 bases between. Germline CDR1 SGHTA, CDR2 FQGNSA. Supplemented by reference TRBV7-2 and TRBJ1-1, the full variable domain reads GAGVSQSPSNKVTEKGKDVELRCDPISGHTALYWYRQSLGQGLEFLIYFQGNSAPDKSGLPSDRFSAERTGGSVSTLTIQRTQQEDSAVYLCASSLDRVEGAFFGQGTRLTVV.

This clone was seen a few times. The rearrangement joins TRBV5-1 to TRBJ2-5, with 7 bases fitting TRBD1. The CDR3 extends over 16 amino acids. The V and J ends lost 5 bases and 5 bases, in that order; junction bases with no gene match: 15. The germline CDR1 and CDR2 sequences are SGHRS and YFSETQ. The CDR3 protein is CASSSVRDKQGETQYF. The CDR3 DNA is TGCGCCAGCAGTTCTGTCCGGGACAAACAGGGGGAGACCCAGTACTTC.

The V and J genes are TRBV7-9 and TRBJ2-2, with TRBD1 matching 8 bases. The CDR3 covers 13 residues. Trimming cost V 5 bases and J 6 bases; bases outside gene matches: 2. From germline, CDR1 is SEHNR and CDR2 FQNEAQ (reference sequence). CDR3 bases: TGTGCCAGCAGCCCAGGGGGCTCCGGGGAGCTGTTTTTT. This translates into CASSPGGSGELFF.

The chain employs TRBV4-2 and TRBJ2-3; D gene ambiguous. Germline values: CDR1 LGHNA, CDR2 YNFKEQ. V was cut by 1 base and J by 1 base, with 3 bases left in between. CDR3 size: 13 residues. DNA of the CDR3: TGTGCCAGCAGCCAAGTTCGCACAGATACGCAGTATTTT. Amino acid sequence: CASSQVRTDTQYF.

V gene TRBV4-3 combines with J gene TRBJ2-1; the match to TRBD1 covers 8 bases. Germline V CDR1 and CDR2: LGHNA, YSLEER. Trimming removed 1 base from V and 8 bases from J; junction bases left unmatched: 13. This CDR3 is 17 amino acids long. As DNA, the CDR3 is TGCGCCAGCAGCCAAGTTTACAGATCTAACAGGGGGGATGAGCAGTTCTTC. Its translation: CASSQVYRSNRGDEQFF.

V is TRBV7-8 and J is TRBJ1-5, with D uncertain. CDR3 length equals 14 residues. Trimming took 1 base from V and 3 from J, leaving 7 bases between them. Germline V gene data show CDR1 as SGHVS and CDR2 as FQNEAQ. CDR3 loop: CASSLEPVNQPQHF. The CDR3, as DNA: TGTGCCAGCAGCTTAGAACCAGTCAATCAGCCCCAGCATTTT.